The sequence of this T cell receptor (beta chain) was determined in a study of blood T cell repertoires in COVID-19. As for the study in general: The samples span acute and convalescent COVID-19 from the United States, Italy and Spain. PBMCs, B-cell-depleted T cells, or T cells provided the cDNA or gDNA that made up the material.

Authors' data handling: Estimated nucleated cell counts came from reference gene primer amplification. Generated by immunoSEQ multiplex PCR, the TCRdb table keeps only in-frame clones and is missing some. From that table come the V and J calls and clone size; the DNA was used to work out D and trimming. The sample has over 250,000 clones, approximately 83% seen once. CDR1 and CDR2 (germline): SGHVS, FNYEAQ. The ends were cut back, 6 bases at V and 5 bases at J, with 7 bases in the middle. CDR3 size: 11 residues. The receptor was isolated from a woman aged 70-85 years with acute or convalescent COVID-19. V is TRBV7-6 and J is TRBJ2-5; D possibly corresponds to TRBD2 (6 bases). The sample comprised peripheral blood. The CDR3 DNA reads TGTGCCAGCAGTGGGGGGGAGACCCAGTACTTC. As protein: CASSGGETQYF.